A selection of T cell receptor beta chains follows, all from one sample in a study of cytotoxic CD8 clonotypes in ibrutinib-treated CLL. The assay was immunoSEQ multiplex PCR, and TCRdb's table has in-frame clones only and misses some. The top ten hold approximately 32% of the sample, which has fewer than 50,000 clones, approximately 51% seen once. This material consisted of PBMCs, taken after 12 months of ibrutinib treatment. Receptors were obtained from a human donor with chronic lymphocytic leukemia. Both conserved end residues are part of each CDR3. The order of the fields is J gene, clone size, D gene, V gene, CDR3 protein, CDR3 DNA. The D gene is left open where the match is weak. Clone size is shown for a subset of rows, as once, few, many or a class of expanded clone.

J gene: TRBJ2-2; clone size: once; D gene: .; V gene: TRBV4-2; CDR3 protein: CASSRLGSSATGELFF; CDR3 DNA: TGTGCCAGCAGCCGCCTGGGGAGTAGTGCTACCGGGGAGCTGTTTTTT
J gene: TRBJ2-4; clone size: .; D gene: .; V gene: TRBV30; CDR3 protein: CAWRGGGKNIQYF; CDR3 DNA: TGTGCCTGGAGGGGAGGGGGCAAAAACATTCAGTACTTC
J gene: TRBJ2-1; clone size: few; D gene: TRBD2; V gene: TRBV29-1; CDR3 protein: CSVHGGGDEQFF; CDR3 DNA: TGCAGCGTTCACGGGGGGGGCGATGAGCAGTTCTTC
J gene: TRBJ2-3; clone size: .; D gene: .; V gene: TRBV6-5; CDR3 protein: CASSYYAGAITDTQYF; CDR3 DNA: TGTGCCAGCAGTTACTACGCGGGGGCGATCACAGATACGCAGTATTTT
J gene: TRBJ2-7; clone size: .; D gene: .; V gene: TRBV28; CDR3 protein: CASTLGVAGVIEQYF; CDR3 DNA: TGTGCCAGCACCCTTGGGGTGGCAGGGGTGATCGAGCAGTACTTC
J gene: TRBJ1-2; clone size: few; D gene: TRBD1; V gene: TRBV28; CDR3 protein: CASSGTGTGYGYTF; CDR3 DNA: TGTGCCAGCAGCGGGACAGGTACCGGCTATGGCTACACCTTC
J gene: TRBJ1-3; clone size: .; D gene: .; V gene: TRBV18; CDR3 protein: CASSPNPDFSGNTIYF; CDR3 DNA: TGTGCCAGCTCACCAAATCCGGACTTCTCTGGAAACACCATATATTTT
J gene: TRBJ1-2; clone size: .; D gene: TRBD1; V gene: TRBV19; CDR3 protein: CASTAADRGRGYGYTF; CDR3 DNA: TGTGCCAGTACAGCCGCAGACAGGGGCCGGGGCTATGGCTACACCTTC
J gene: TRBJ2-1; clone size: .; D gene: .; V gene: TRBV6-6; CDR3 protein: CASSYLIRRGDEQFF; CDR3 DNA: TGTGCCAGCAGTTACCTTATTCGGAGGGGTGATGAGCAGTTCTTC
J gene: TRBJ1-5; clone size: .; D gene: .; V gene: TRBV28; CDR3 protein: CASSLWYGRDSNQPQHF; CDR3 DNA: TGTGCCAGCAGTTTGTGGTATGGCAGGGATAGCAATCAGCCCCAGCATTTT
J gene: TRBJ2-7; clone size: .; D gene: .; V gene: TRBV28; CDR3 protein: CASSFSGTGSSYEQYF; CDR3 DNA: TGTGCCAGCAGTTTCAGCGGGACAGGTTCTTCCTACGAGCAGTACTTC
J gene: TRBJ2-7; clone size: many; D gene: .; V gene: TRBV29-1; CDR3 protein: CSVEVSTESSYEQYF; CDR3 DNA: TGCAGCGTTGAAGTCAGCACAGAGAGCTCCTACGAGCAGTACTTC
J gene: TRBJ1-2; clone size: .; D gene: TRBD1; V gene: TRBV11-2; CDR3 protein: CASSLGGQGAPNYTF; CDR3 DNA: TGTGCCAGCAGCTTAGGGGGACAGGGGGCCCCTAACTACACCTTC
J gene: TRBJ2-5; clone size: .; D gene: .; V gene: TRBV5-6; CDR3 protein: CASRFYSGVQETQYF; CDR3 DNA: TGTGCCAGCAGGTTCTATAGCGGAGTTCAAGAGACCCAGTACTTC
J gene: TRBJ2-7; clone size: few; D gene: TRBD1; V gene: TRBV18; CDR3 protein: CASSQPGQGFYEQYF; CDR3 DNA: TGTGCCAGCTCGCAACCGGGACAGGGTTTCTACGAGCAGTACTTC
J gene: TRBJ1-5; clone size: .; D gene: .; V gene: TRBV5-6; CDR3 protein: CASSLGQGGNQPQHF; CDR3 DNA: TGTGCCAGCAGCTTGGGTCAGGGTGGCAATCAGCCCCAGCATTTT
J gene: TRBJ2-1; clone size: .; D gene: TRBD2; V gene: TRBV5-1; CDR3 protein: CASSPLLAGENEQFF; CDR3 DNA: TGCGCCAGCAGCCCCTTACTAGCGGGAGAAAATGAGCAGTTCTTC
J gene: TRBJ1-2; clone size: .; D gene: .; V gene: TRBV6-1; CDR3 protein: CASSEQANYGYTF; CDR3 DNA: TGTGCCAGCAGTGAACAGGCCAACTATGGCTACACCTTC
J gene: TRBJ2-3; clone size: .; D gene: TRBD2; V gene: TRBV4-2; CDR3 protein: CASSQDLAGRTDTQYF; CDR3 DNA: TGTGCCAGCAGCCAAGACCTAGCGGGACGCACAGATACGCAGTATTTT
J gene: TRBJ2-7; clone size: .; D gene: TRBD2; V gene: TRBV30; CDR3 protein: CAWRTPKQRGPYEQYF; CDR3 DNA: TGTGCCTGGAGAACCCCCAAACAGCGGGGGCCCTACGAGCAGTACTTC
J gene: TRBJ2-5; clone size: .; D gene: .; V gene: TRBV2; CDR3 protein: CASSEGVQETQYF; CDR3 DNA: TGTGCCAGCAGTGAAGGGGTCCAAGAGACCCAGTACTTC
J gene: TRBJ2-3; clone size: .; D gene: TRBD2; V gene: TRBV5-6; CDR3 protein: CASSFRSGQADTQYF; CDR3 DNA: TGTGCCAGCAGCTTCCGTAGCGGGCAGGCCGATACGCAGTATTTT
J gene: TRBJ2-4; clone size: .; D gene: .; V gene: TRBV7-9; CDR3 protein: CASSLGEDWENIQYF; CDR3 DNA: TGTGCCAGCAGCTTAGGGGAGGACTGGGAAAACATTCAGTACTTC
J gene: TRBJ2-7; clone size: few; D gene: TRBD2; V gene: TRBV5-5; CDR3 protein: CASSLAARLAGVDEQYF; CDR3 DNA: TGTGCCAGCAGCTTGGCAGCCAGACTAGCGGGAGTTGACGAGCAGTACTTC
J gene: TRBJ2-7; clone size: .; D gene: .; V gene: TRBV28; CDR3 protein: CASSLWGPRSYEQYF; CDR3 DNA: TGTGCCAGCAGTTTGTGGGGACCCCGTTCCTACGAGCAGTACTTC
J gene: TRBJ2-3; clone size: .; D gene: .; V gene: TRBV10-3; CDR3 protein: CAISAGRDEGTDTQYF; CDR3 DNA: TGTGCCATCAGTGCAGGGCGAGACGAGGGCACAGATACGCAGTATTTT